This passage covers 9 T cell receptor beta chains from one sample sequenced in a study of low-dose radiotherapy and immunotherapy resistance in tumors. Time point in this sample: before trial treatment. Gene-specific TRAV and TRBV primers were used for first-strand cDNA, covering alpha and beta chains. An approximately 19-cycle PCR with a constant-region primer and V-primer adapter amplified TCRs. TCRdb redid the calling of the reads with MiXCR, one entry per CDR3 protein. The repertoire includes under 95,000 distinct CDR3 sequences, roughly a sixth of them detected once, and 2.8% sits in the top ten. The sequencing here drew on PBMCs, taken before treatment. The source is a male donor with prostate cancer.

This clonotype showed up just once. A read error is likely here: a far larger clone is one base away. The CDR3 end shows no conserved phenylalanine or tryptophan, and so a read error is likely. The V and J genes are TRBV11-3 and TRBJ2-1; TRBD2 matches 8 bases. Per germline, CDR1 SGHNT and CDR2 YENEEA. This CDR3 is 16 amino acids long. V gave up 3 bases and J gave up 6 bases; unmatched junction bases: 10. CDR3 amino acids: CASSFQPAGGFNEQFL. DNA of the CDR3: TGTGCCAGCAGCTTCCAACCGGCGGGGGGCTTCAATGAGCAGTTCTTA.

The chain has TRBV29-1 and TRBJ2-4; D not certain. Germline V gene data show CDR1 as SQVTM and CDR2 as ANQGSEA. The germline V and J ends were trimmed by 5 bases and 8 bases, with 16 bases remaining between them. The CDR3 consists of 13 residues. The CDR3 protein is CSVLAKGWDIQYF. CDR3 DNA sequence: TGCAGCGTTCTTGCCAAAGGCTGGGACATTCAGTACTTC.

This clonotype was seen ten or more times. This sequence joins TRBV19 and TRBJ2-4; 7 bases line up with TRBD1. This CDR3 has 15 amino acids. The J segment lost 0 bases and the V segment lost 7 bases, leaving 6 bases of the junction unmatched. CDR1 and CDR2 from the germline V gene are LNHDA and SQIVND (reference sequence). CDR3 in DNA: TGTGCCAGTACGAAAGCAGGGGGAGCCAAAAACATTCAGTACTTC. This encodes CASTKAGGAKNIQYF.

A word on this clonotype: Given a far larger clone just one base away, this is likely a sequencing read error. The chain links TRBV6-1 to TRBJ1-4; D unresolved. CDR3 length: 12 residues. The germline V gene encodes CDR1 MNHNS and CDR2 SASEGT. The ends were cut back, 10 bases at V and 3 bases at J, with 9 bases in the middle. CDR3 in amino acids: CANRNPNEKLFF. CDR3 nucleotide sequence: TGTGCCAACAGAAACCCTAATGAAAAACTGTTTTTT.

This clonotype is a singleton in its sample. The chain couples TRBV4-1 to TRBJ2-2; 10 nucleotides align to TRBD2. V shed 2 bases and J 6 bases; nucleotides not matched to a gene: 12. Germline values: CDR1 MGHRA, CDR2 YSYEKL. CDR3 length: 18 residues. The CDR3 DNA sequence: TGCGCCAGCAGCCAATCCTTAGCGGGGGGCCCGCGTTCCGGGGAGCTGTTTTTT. This sequence encodes CASSQSLAGGPRSGELFF.

There are many counts of this clonotype. The chain couples TRBV12-3 or TRBV12-4 to TRBJ2-3; D not certain. V lost 5 bases and J lost 6, with 18 bases in between. This CDR3 contains 15 residues. CDR3 sequence (DNA): TGTGCCAGCAGTAGCGCAGTCGGTCGTGTTGATACGCAGTATTTT. It is translated as CASSSAVGRVDTQYF.

This clonotype was seen at least ten times. The chain uses TRBV3-1 and TRBJ2-3, with 11 bases matching TRBD2. CDR3 size: 16 residues. CDR1 LGHDT and CDR2 YNNKEL come from the germline V gene (reference sequence). V gave up 3 bases and J gave up 2 bases; unmatched junction bases: 4. CDR3 DNA: TGTGCCAGCAGCCAGAGACTAGCGGGGCCCACAGATACGCAGTATTTT. It is translated as CASSQRLAGPTDTQYF.

This clonotype was recorded many times. The chain couples TRBV7-9 to TRBJ2-7; tentative D call: TRBD1 (7 bases). V lost 5 bases to trimming and J lost 2 bases, with 19 bases between them. CDR3 length equals 16 residues. Germline CDR1 reads SEHNR; CDR2 reads FQNEAQ (reference sequence). The CDR3 loop reads CASSLKTGTGTYEQYF. Here the CDR3 DNA reads TGTGCCAGCAGCCTAAAGACAGGGACTGGGACCTACGAGCAGTACTTC.

This clonotype was seen repeatedly, ten times or more. This chain joins TRBV20-1 and TRBJ1-4, with no clear D. Per germline, CDR1 DFQATT and CDR2 SNEGSKA (reference sequence). The CDR3 totals 13 residues. V shed 5 bases and J shed 8 bases, with 15 bases lying between them. CDR3 nucleotide sequence: TGCAGTGCTGCGCCGGGAGGGAGGGAAAAACTGTTTTTT. Translating gives CSAAPGGREKLFF.